The 12 T cell receptor beta chains reported below all come from one sample, sequenced in a study of cytotoxic CD8 clonotypes in ibrutinib-treated CLL. Measured with immunoSEQ multiplex PCR; TCRdb has only the in-frame clones, and not every one. Among about 69,000 clones listed, 80% were seen once. The input for sequencing was PBMCs, taken at disease progression, from a patient treated with ibrutinib. All receptors come from a human donor with chronic lymphocytic leukemia.

This clone occurred a few times. The CDR3 region is CASSLTQGWNYGYTF. The DNA for the CDR3 is TGTGCCAGCAGCCTTACCCAGGGGTGGAACTATGGCTACACCTTC. J is TRBJ1-2 and V is TRBV11-1; tentatively, D is TRBD1 (6 bases). This CDR3 has 15 amino acids. Trimming took off 5 bases at V and 2 bases at J, with 15 bases between the two ends. In germline, CDR1 is SGHAT, CDR2 FQDESV (reference sequence).

This sequence joins TRBV5-1 and TRBJ2-5; perhaps TRBD2 as D (5 bases). The CDR3 sequence is 17 residues long. Trimming removed 0 bases from V and 2 bases from J, with 17 bases in between. CDR1 and CDR2 from the germline V gene are SGHRS and YFSETQ. CDR3 region: CASSLVRRTIPQETQYF. The CDR3 coding sequence is TGCGCCAGCAGCTTGGTTAGGAGGACCATCCCGCAAGAGACCCAGTACTTC.

This clone was seen once. V usage is TRBV6-1 and J usage is TRBJ2-7; the match to TRBD1 covers 12 bases. CDR3 length: 14 residues. V shed 7 bases and J 7 bases; nucleotides not matched to a gene: 8. Germline V gene data show CDR1 as MNHNS and CDR2 as SASEGT. The CDR3 sequence is CASKPGQGAWEQYF. CDR3 DNA sequence: TGTGCCAGCAAGCCGGGACAGGGGGCCTGGGAGCAGTACTTC.

The J gene is TRBJ1-1, the V gene TRBV5-1; D is undetermined. The germline V gene has CDR1 SGHRS and CDR2 YFSETQ. The CDR3 runs 14 residues. The germline V and J ends were trimmed by 4 bases and 7 bases, with 17 bases remaining between them. The CDR3 is CASSQPGWASEAFF. The CDR3 DNA sequence: TGCGCCAGCAGCCAACCGGGCTGGGCGAGTGAAGCTTTCTTT.

The rearrangement links TRBV5-1 to TRBJ1-1; TRBD1 agrees at 8 bases. Per the germline V gene, CDR1 is SGHRS and CDR2 is YFSETQ. The CDR3 sequence is 13 residues long. The J segment lost 10 bases and the V segment lost 4 bases, leaving 9 bases of the junction unmatched. The CDR3 reads CASSEGTGPRAFF. The CDR3 bases are TGCGCCAGCAGCGAAGGGACAGGCCCGCGAGCTTTCTTT.

The chain recombines TRBV2 with TRBJ1-1; weak D call: TRBD1 (5 bases). Trimming took off 10 bases at V and 3 bases at J, with 12 bases between the two ends. Germline assignment: CDR1 SNHLY and CDR2 FYNNEI. CDR3 length: 12 amino acids. The CDR3 loop reads CATRGVYTEAFF. CDR3 nucleotides: TGTGCCACAAGAGGGGTTTACACTGAAGCTTTCTTT.

The chain employs TRBV18 and TRBJ2-1; D might be TRBD1 or TRBD2, each matching 5 bases. Germline CDR1 and CDR2: KGHSH and LQKENI. This CDR3 contains 15 residues. V was pared by 3 bases and J by 0 bases, with 9 bases between. DNA of the CDR3: TGTGCCAGCTCACCTCCAGGGACCTCCTACAATGAGCAGTTCTTC. This encodes CASSPPGTSYNEQFF.

In this sample, this clone turned up once. V gene TRBV27 combines with J gene TRBJ2-1; D may be TRBD1 (5 bases). This CDR3 is built from 14 residues. Germline V CDR1 and CDR2: MNHEY, SMNVEV (reference sequence). Deletions cut 1 base from V and 7 bases from J, with 11 bases between. CDR3 in amino acids: CASSLWTRFNEQFF. For the CDR3, the DNA is TGTGCCAGCAGTTTATGGACACGTTTTAATGAGCAGTTCTTC.

The chain employs TRBV19 and TRBJ2-7, with TRBD1 matching over 9 bases. V dropped 4 bases and J dropped 3; count of bases not matched to a gene: 10. The CDR3 has 16 amino acids. Germline V gene data show CDR1 as LNHDA and CDR2 as SQIVND (reference sequence). CDR3 residues: CASSKYSGTGYYEQYF. CDR3 coding DNA: TGTGCCAGTAGTAAATATTCCGGGACAGGGTACTACGAGCAGTACTTC.

This clone appeared a few times. The chain is built from TRBV5-1 and TRBJ1-1; D is ambiguous. CDR3 length: 15 residues. Germline values: CDR1 SGHRS, CDR2 YFSETQ. Trimming cost V 3 bases and J 4 bases, with 16 bases left between them. This CDR3 reads CASSSALGRGTEAFF. DNA of the CDR3: TGCGCCAGCAGCTCCGCTCTAGGACGGGGCACTGAAGCTTTCTTT.

V is TRBV18 and J is TRBJ2-7, with TRBD1 matching over 8 bases. CDR3 length equals 15 residues. The germline V gene has CDR1 KGHSH and CDR2 LQKENI. Losses at the gene ends were 3 bases for V and 3 bases for J; bases not matched to a gene: 7. The CDR3 DNA follows: TGTGCCAGCTCACCCGGGACAGGCCGCTACTACGAGCAGTACTTC. Translating gives CASSPGTGRYYEQYF.

V is TRBV28 and J is TRBJ1-5; the match to TRBD1 covers 7 bases. The germline gives CDR1 MDHEN, CDR2 SYDVKM. The CDR3 extends over 16 amino acids. The junction had 9 bases not matched to a gene; V was cut back by 7 bases and J by 0 bases. CDR3 coding DNA: TGTGCCAGCACCCCAAGGGGACAGACTAGCAATCAGCCCCAGCATTTT. It codes for CASTPRGQTSNQPQHF.